The 26 T cell receptor beta chains in this list originate from one sample, sequenced in a study of blood T cell repertoires in COVID-19. Clones were sequenced by immunoSEQ multiplex PCR, and TCRdb holds only the in-frame ones, with some missing. The sample contains 110,000 to 150,000 clones, 85% to 90% of which appear only once. Input material: peripheral blood. Receptors were obtained from a woman of 80 years or more with acute or convalescent COVID-19.

V is TRBV11-1 and J is TRBJ1-4, with 10 bases matching TRBD1. Germline CDR1 SGHAT, CDR2 FQDESV (reference sequence). The V segment lost 4 bases and the J segment 8 bases; nucleotides outside the gene matches: 7. The CDR3 totals 15 residues. The CDR3 DNA reads TGTGCCAGCAGCTCCCCCGGGACAGGGGCCGAAAAACTGTTTTTT. It specifies CASSSPGTGAEKLFF.

The chain uses TRBV30 and TRBJ1-3; 10 nucleotides agree with TRBD1. The V gene's germline CDR1 is GTSNPN and CDR2 SVGIG (reference sequence). This CDR3 region has 19 residues. After removal of 2 bases from V and 1 base from J, the junction contained 14 bases not matched to a gene. The chain's CDR3 is CAWSSGTGVRKGSGNTIYF. The CDR3 nucleotides read TGTGCCTGGAGTTCCGGGACAGGGGTGAGGAAGGGATCTGGAAACACCATATATTTT.

The gene calls are TRBV6-5 and TRBJ1-4, with no clear D. CDR1 is MNHEY, CDR2 SVGAGI, per germline. This CDR3 is built from 15 residues. Trimming left V 7 bases short and J 6 bases short, with 18 bases between. The CDR3 DNA follows: TGTGCCAGCACTGCTATTGGCGGGTGGGATGAAAAACTGTTTTTT. It codes for CASTAIGGWDEKLFF.

The gene calls are TRBV7-2 and TRBJ2-3; 14 bases align to TRBD2. V gave up 0 bases and J gave up 2 bases; unmatched junction bases: 7. From germline, CDR1 is SGHTA and CDR2 FQGNSA. The CDR3 has 19 residues. DNA for the CDR3: TGTGCCAGCAGCTTAGCACCGGGACTAGCGGGGGAGCACACAGATACGCAGTATTTT. Protein sequence: CASSLAPGLAGEHTDTQYF.

This rearrangement joins TRBV11-1 to TRBJ1-1; D remains unclear. Germline V CDR1 and CDR2: SGHAT, FQDESV (reference sequence). The CDR3 consists of 13 residues. V lost 2 bases, J lost 2 bases, and 6 bases lay in between. CDR3 sequence reads: CASSLQANTEAFF. CDR3 coding DNA: TGTGCCAGCAGCTTACAGGCCAACACTGAAGCTTTCTTT.

V is TRBV5-1 and J is TRBJ1-3; 7 bases line up with TRBD1. Per the germline V gene, CDR1 is SGHRS and CDR2 is YFSETQ. J gave up 1 base and V 0 bases, and 4 bases lay outside the gene matches. The CDR3 contains 16 residues. DNA for the CDR3: TGCGCCAGCAGCTTGGGTTCGACAGGGTCTGGAAACACCATATATTTT. As protein: CASSLGSTGSGNTIYF.

The chain is built from TRBV19 and TRBJ1-5; 9 bases match TRBD1. With 4 bases clipped from V and 5 bases from J, the junction kept 6 bases outside the gene matches. Per germline, CDR1 LNHDA and CDR2 SQIVND (reference sequence). This CDR3 is 15 amino acids long. This CDR3 reads CASSTWTGEYQPQHF. DNA for the CDR3: TGTGCCAGTAGTACTTGGACAGGGGAATATCAGCCCCAGCATTTT.

The V call is TRBV29-1, the J call TRBJ1-2, with 8 bases identical to TRBD1. The germline V gene encodes CDR1 SQVTM and CDR2 ANQGSEA. With 6 bases clipped from V and 6 bases from J, the junction kept 3 bases outside the gene matches. This CDR3 is built from 11 residues. The CDR3: CSVRGRDGYTF. CDR3 coding DNA: TGCAGCGTCAGGGGGCGGGATGGCTACACCTTC.

The chain combines TRBV7-3 with TRBJ2-1, with a possible D match to TRBD2 (6 bases). The CDR3 is made up of 11 amino acids. Trimming shortened V by 5 bases and J by 9 bases, and 8 bases separated the two germline ends. The V gene's germline CDR1 is SGHTA and CDR2 FQGTGA. CDR3 sequence reads: CASSPGSEQFF. Here the CDR3 DNA reads TGTGCCAGCAGCCCCGGGAGTGAGCAGTTCTTC. Filled out from reference TRBV7-3 and TRBJ2-1, the complete variable domain reads GAGVSQTPSNKVTEKGKYVELRCDPISGHTALYWYRQSLGQGPEFLIYFQGTGAADDSGLPNDRFFAVRPEGSVSTLKIQRTERGDSAVYLCASSPGSEQFFGPGTRLTVL.

This sequence joins TRBV7-9 and TRBJ2-5, with TRBD2 as a possible D gene (6 bases). This CDR3 region has 14 residues. Per germline, CDR1 SEHNR and CDR2 FQNEAQ (reference sequence). Trimming pared 1 base from V and 3 bases from J, leaving 9 bases between. The CDR3, as DNA: TGTGCCAGCAGCTTAGTTGGGGGGAAAGAGACCCAGTACTTC. This sequence encodes CASSLVGGKETQYF.

This chain connects TRBV5-5 to TRBJ1-5; D is ambiguous. From germline, CDR1 is SGHKS and CDR2 YYEKEE (reference sequence). V dropped 5 bases and J dropped 0 bases, with 12 bases sitting between them. CDR3 length equals 15 residues. The CDR3 spells CASRIGGNSNQPQHF. CDR3 coding DNA: TGTGCCAGCAGGATTGGAGGGAATAGCAATCAGCCCCAGCATTTT.

The chain uses TRBV4-1 and TRBJ1-5; weak D call: TRBD1 (6 bases). CDR1 and CDR2 from the germline V gene are MGHRA and YSYEKL. V lost 1 base and J 4 bases, leaving 20 bases between the germline ends. The CDR3 is 18 amino acids. The CDR3 coding sequence is TGCGCCAGCAGCCAAGCGAGCGACAGGATCGAACTTAATCAGCCCCAGCATTTT. It specifies CASSQASDRIELNQPQHF.

The CDR3 sequence is CASSSWGQGVDGYTF. The CDR3 coding sequence is TGTGCCAGCAGCTCCTGGGGGCAGGGGGTTGATGGCTACACCTTC. J is TRBJ1-2 and V is TRBV5-4; TRBD1 aligns across 7 bases. V trimming: 3 bases; J trimming: 6 bases; junction bases outside the gene matches: 11. CDR1 SGHNT and CDR2 YYREEE come from the germline V gene (reference sequence). This CDR3 is built from 15 residues.

This chain connects TRBV3-1 (or the pseudogene TRBV3-2) to TRBJ1-4; a possible D gene is TRBD1 (6 bases). V was trimmed by 5 bases and J by 6 bases, leaving 13 bases between them. The germline CDR1 and CDR2 sequences are LGHDT and YNNKEL (reference sequence). The CDR3 length is 14 residues. The CDR3 spells CASSTQGGDEKLFF. The CDR3 DNA is TGTGCCAGCAGCACACAGGGTGGGGATGAAAAACTGTTTTTT.

This clone was observed once. The J gene is TRBJ1-2, the V gene TRBV28; D perhaps matches TRBD1 (5 bases). The CDR3 totals 14 residues. Germline V gene lookup returns CDR1 MDHEN and CDR2 SYDVKM. Trimming removed 6 bases from V and 4 bases from J, with 15 bases in between. DNA for the CDR3: TGTGCCAGCAGCCCACCCAGGGCGGTCTATGGCTACACCTTC. Translation: CASSPPRAVYGYTF.

The chain links TRBV5-1 to TRBJ2-1, with 9 bases fitting TRBD1. CDR1 and CDR2 (germline): SGHRS, YFSETQ. J lost 8 bases, V lost 3 bases, and 9 bases had no gene match. This CDR3 has 15 residues. CDR3 residues: CASSSLQGAYHEQFF. The CDR3 nucleotides are TGCGCCAGCAGCTCCCTACAGGGGGCGTATCATGAGCAGTTCTTC.

The V call is TRBV7-6, the J call TRBJ1-1; D call uncertain. The CDR3 has 13 residues. V was shortened by 6 bases and J by 1 base, with 9 bases between the two germline ends. Per the germline V gene, CDR1 is SGHVS and CDR2 is FNYEAQ. CDR3 bases: TGTGCCAGCAGTACTCAAGAGAACACTGAAGCTTTCTTT. Its translation: CASSTQENTEAFF.

In nucleotides, the CDR3 is TGTGCCAGTAGTATAGATATCCAGGGTCTGTGGGAGCAGTACTTC. Translation gives CASSIDIQGLWEQYF. The V gene is TRBV19, the J gene TRBJ2-7, with a possible D match to TRBD1 (5 bases). V dropped 0 bases and J dropped 7 bases, with 16 bases sitting between them. The germline gives CDR1 LNHDA, CDR2 SQIVND (reference sequence). This CDR3 is 15 amino acids long.

V gene TRBV2 combines with J gene TRBJ2-3; 10 nucleotides line up with TRBD2. Germline CDR1 SNHLY, CDR2 FYNNEI. The CDR3 extends over 18 amino acids. V shed 0 bases and J 5 bases; nucleotides not matched to a gene: 11. As DNA, the CDR3 is TGTGCCAGCAGTGAAGCGTTGGTAGCGGGGGGCCTGGGAGATACGCAGTATTTT. It codes for CASSEALVAGGLGDTQYF.

The chain links TRBV28 to TRBJ1-1; 8 bases line up with TRBD1. Losses at the gene ends were 6 bases for V and 3 bases for J; bases not matched to a gene: 15. The CDR3 length is 17 residues. In germline, CDR1 is MDHEN, CDR2 SYDVKM. The CDR3 DNA follows: TGTGCCAGCAGCTCAATCCCGGGACAGGAGGGGTACACTGAAGCTTTCTTT. Its protein product is CASSSIPGQEGYTEAFF.

The chain links TRBV7-3 to TRBJ2-1; TRBD2 matches at 12 bases. V shed 5 bases and J 6 bases; nucleotides not matched to a gene: 5. Germline CDR1 SGHTA, CDR2 FQGTGA. The CDR3 loop spans 15 amino acids. The CDR3 protein is CASSPRTSGVNEQFF. In DNA, the CDR3 is TGTGCCAGCAGCCCCCGGACTAGCGGGGTCAATGAGCAGTTCTTC.

The chain links TRBV5-8 to TRBJ1-1, with unresolved D. Trimming cost V 0 bases and J 6 bases, with 12 bases left between them. The CDR3 covers 14 residues. The germline gives CDR1 SGHTS, CDR2 YDEGEE. The CDR3 loop reads CASSLVRSMAEAFF. CDR3 in DNA: TGTGCCAGCAGCTTGGTCAGGTCAATGGCTGAAGCTTTCTTT.

The gene calls are TRBV19 and TRBJ1-5; D possibly corresponds to TRBD1 (6 bases). The CDR3 extends over 16 amino acids. Germline CDR1 LNHDA, CDR2 SQIVND (reference sequence). Trimming shortened V by 7 bases and J by 9 bases, and 25 bases separated the two germline ends. CDR3 residues: CASTRGGRKSSLPQHF. Written as DNA, the CDR3 is TGTGCCAGTACCCGAGGGGGACGTAAATCATCATTGCCCCAGCATTTT.

The chain combines TRBV3-1 (or the pseudogene TRBV3-2) with TRBJ2-5, with D perhaps matching TRBD1 (5 bases). This CDR3 is built from 13 residues. Germline V gives CDR1 LGHDT, CDR2 YNNKEL (reference sequence). V lost 4 bases, J lost 5 bases, and 11 bases lay in between. DNA for the CDR3: TGTGCCAGCAGCCGACGACAGTCGGAGACCCAGTACTTC. This gives the protein CASSRRQSETQYF.

The V and J genes are TRBV28 and TRBJ2-7; D unclear. Germline V gene lookup returns CDR1 MDHEN and CDR2 SYDVKM. The CDR3 length is 12 residues. V lost 4 bases, J lost 7 bases, and 11 bases lay in between. The CDR3 DNA is TGTGCCAGCAGTTCCCAGGTGTGGGAGCAGTACTTC. Residues: CASSSQVWEQYF.

The genes are TRBV28 and TRBJ1-2; D gene ambiguous. This CDR3 region has 13 residues. CDR1 and CDR2 from the germline V gene are MDHEN and SYDVKM. Between the trimmed V and J ends, which lost 8 bases and 3 bases, there was a span of 13 bases. The CDR3 spells CASFSGVDYGYTF. The CDR3 bases are TGTGCCAGCTTTTCCGGGGTTGACTATGGCTACACCTTC.